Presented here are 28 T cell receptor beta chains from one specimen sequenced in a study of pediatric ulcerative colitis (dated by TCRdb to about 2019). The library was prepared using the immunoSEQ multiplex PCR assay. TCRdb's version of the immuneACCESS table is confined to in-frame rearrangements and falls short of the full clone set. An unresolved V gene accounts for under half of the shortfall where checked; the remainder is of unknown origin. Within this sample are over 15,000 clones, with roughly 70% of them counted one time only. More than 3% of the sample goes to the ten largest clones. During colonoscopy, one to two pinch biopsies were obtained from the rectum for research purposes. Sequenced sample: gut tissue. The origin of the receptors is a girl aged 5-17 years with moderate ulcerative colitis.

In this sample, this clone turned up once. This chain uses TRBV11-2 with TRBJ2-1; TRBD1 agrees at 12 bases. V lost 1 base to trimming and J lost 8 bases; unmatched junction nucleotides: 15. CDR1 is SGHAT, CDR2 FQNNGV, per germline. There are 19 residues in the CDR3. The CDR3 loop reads CASSLGRLVGTGGSDEQFF. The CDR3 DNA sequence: TGTGCCAGCAGCTTAGGTCGGTTGGTCGGGACAGGGGGCTCCGATGAGCAGTTCTTC.

The CDR3 protein is CASSDPIGIQYF. As DNA, the CDR3 is TGTGCCAGCAGTGACCCGATTGGGATTCAGTACTTC. The chain uses TRBV6-6 and TRBJ2-4; D gene uncertain. Trimming cost V 5 bases and J 10 bases, with 12 bases left between them. The CDR3 extends over 12 amino acids. CDR1 is MNHNY, CDR2 SVGAGI, per germline (reference sequence).

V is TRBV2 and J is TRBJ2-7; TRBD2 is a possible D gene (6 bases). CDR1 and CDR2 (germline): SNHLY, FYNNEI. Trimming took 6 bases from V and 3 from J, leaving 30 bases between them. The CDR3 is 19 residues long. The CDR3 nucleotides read TGTGCCAGCAGGGGTGTCCGGGTCCGGGACTCAACATCAAGCTACGAGCAGTACTTC. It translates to CASRGVRVRDSTSSYEQYF.

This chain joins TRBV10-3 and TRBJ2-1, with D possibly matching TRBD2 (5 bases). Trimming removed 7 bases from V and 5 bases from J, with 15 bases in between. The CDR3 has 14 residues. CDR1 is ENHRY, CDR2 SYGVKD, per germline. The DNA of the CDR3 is TGTGCCATCATGGGCAGCGGTGATCACAATGAGCAGTTCTTC. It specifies CAIMGSGDHNEQFF.

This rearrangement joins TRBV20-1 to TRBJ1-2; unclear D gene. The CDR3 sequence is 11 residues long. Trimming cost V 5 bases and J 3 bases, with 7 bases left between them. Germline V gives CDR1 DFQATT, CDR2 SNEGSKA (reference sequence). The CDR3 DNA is TGCAGTGCTTGGACCGACTATGGCTACACCTTC. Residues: CSAWTDYGYTF.

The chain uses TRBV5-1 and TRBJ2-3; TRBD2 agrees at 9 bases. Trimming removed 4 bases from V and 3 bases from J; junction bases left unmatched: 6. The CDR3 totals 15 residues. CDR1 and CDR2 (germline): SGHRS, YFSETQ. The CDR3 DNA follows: TGCGCCAGCAGCCTCCCAAGCGGGGGGACAGATACGCAGTATTTT. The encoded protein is CASSLPSGGTDTQYF. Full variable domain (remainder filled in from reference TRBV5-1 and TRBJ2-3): KAGVTQTPRYLIKTRGQQVTLSCSPISGHRSVSWYQQTPGQGLQFLFEYFSETQRNKGNFPGRFSGRQFSNSRSEMNVSTLELGDSALYLCASSLPSGGTDTQYFGPGTRLTVL.

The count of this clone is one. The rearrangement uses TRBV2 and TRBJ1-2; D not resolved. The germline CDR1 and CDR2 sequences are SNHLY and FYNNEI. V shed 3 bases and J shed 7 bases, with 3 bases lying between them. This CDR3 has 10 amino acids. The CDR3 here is CASSDSGYTF. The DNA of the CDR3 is TGTGCCAGCAGTGATAGTGGCTACACCTTC.

Written as DNA, the CDR3 is TGTGCCAGCAGCCCGATCCCGACAGGGGCTAATTCACCCCTCCACTTT. This codes for CASSPIPTGANSPLHF. This sequence joins TRBV5-4 and TRBJ1-6, with 8 bases lining up with TRBD1. After removal of 4 bases from V and 6 bases from J, the junction contained 9 bases not matched to a gene. Per the germline V gene, CDR1 is SGHNT and CDR2 is YYREEE (reference sequence). The CDR3 is 16 amino acids.

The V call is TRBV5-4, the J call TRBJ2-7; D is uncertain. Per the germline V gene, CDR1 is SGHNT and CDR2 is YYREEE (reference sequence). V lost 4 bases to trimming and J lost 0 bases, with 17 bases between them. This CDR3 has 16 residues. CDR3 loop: CASSPLPAQSSYEQYF. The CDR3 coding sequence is TGTGCCAGCAGCCCGCTGCCGGCACAGAGCTCCTACGAGCAGTACTTC.

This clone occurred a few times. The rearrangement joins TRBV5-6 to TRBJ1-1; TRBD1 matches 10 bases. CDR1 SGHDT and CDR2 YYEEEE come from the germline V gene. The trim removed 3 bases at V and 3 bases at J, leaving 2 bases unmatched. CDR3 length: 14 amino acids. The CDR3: CASSWGTGDTEAFF. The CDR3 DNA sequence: TGTGCCAGCAGCTGGGGGACAGGGGACACTGAAGCTTTCTTT.

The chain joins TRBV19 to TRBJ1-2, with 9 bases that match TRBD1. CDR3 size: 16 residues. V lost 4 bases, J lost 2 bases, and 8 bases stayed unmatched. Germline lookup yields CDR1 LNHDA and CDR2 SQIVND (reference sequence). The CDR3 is CASSNTPGQGNYGYTF. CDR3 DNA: TGTGCCAGTAGTAATACGCCGGGACAGGGAAACTATGGCTACACCTTC.

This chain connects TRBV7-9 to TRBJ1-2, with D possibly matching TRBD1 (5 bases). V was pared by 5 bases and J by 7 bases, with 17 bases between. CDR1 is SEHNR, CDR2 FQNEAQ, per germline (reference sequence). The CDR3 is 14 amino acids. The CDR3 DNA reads TGTGCCAGCAGCCCGACGGAGGGGTCTCTTGGCTACACCTTC. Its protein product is CASSPTEGSLGYTF.

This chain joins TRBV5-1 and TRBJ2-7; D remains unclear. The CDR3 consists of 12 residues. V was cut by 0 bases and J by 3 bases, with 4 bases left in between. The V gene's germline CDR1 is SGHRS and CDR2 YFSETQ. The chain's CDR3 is CASSLDGYEQYF. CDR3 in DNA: TGCGCCAGCAGCTTGGACGGCTACGAGCAGTACTTC. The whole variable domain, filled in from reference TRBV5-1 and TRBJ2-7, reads KAGVTQTPRYLIKTRGQQVTLSCSPISGHRSVSWYQQTPGQGLQFLFEYFSETQRNKGNFPGRFSGRQFSNSRSEMNVSTLELGDSALYLCASSLDGYEQYFGPGTRLTVT.

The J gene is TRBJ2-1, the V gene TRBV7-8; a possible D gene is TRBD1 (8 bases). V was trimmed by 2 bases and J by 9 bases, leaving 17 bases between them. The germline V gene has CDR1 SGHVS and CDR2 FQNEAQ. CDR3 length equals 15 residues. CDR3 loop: CASSLLTGGDSEQFF. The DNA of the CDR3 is TGTGCCAGCAGCTTATTAACAGGGGGGGACAGTGAGCAGTTCTTC.

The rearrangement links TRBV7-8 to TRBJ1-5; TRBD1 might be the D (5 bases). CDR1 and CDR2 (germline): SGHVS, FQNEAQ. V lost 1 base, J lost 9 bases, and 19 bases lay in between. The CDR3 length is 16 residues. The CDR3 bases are TGTGCCAGCAGCTTAGACCCCGGACACACGCGTCGGCCCCAGCATTTT. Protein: CASSLDPGHTRRPQHF.

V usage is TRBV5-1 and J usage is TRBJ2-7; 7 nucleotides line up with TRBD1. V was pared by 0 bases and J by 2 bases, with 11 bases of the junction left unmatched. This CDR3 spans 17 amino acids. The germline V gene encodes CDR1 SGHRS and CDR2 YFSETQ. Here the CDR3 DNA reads TGCGCCAGCAGCTTGGGACCCGGAGTGGACAGGACCTACGAGCAGTACTTC. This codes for CASSLGPGVDRTYEQYF.

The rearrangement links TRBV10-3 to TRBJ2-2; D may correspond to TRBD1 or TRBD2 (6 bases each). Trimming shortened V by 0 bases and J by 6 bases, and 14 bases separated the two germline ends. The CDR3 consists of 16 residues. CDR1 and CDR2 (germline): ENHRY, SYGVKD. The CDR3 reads CAISESRGRSSGELFF. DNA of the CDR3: TGTGCCATCAGTGAGTCGAGGGGGAGGTCATCCGGGGAGCTGTTTTTT.

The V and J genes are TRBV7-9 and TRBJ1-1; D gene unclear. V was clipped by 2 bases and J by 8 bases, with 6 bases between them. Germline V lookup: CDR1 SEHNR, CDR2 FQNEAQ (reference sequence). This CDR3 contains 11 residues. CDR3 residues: CASSLKGEAFF. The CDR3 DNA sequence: TGTGCCAGCAGCTTAAAAGGGGAAGCTTTCTTT.

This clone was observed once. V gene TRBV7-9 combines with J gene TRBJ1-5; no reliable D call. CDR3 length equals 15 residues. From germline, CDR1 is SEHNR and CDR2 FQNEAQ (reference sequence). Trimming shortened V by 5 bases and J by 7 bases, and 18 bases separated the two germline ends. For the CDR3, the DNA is TGTGCCAGCAGCAACGAGCCCGGGAACGGCCAGCCCCAGCATTTT. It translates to CASSNEPGNGQPQHF.

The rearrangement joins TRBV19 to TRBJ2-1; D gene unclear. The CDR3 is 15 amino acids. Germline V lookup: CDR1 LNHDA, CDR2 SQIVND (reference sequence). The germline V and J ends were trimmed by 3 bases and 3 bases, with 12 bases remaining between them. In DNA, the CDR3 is TGTGCCAGTAGTATTAGTGGAAGTGGCTACAATGAGCAGTTCTTC. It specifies CASSISGSGYNEQFF.

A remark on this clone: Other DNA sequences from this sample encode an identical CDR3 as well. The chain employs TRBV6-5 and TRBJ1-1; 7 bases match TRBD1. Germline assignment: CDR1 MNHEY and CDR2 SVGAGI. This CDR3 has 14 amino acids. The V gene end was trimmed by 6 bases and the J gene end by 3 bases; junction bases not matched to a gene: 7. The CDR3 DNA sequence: TGTGCCAGCAGCAGACAGGGAAGGGACACTGAAGCTTTCTTT. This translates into CASSRQGRDTEAFF.

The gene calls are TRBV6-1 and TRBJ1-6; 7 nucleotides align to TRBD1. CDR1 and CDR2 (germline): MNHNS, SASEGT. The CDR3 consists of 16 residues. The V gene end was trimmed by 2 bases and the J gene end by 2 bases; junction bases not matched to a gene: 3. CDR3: CASSERQGAYNSPLHF. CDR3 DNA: TGTGCCAGCAGTGAAAGACAGGGAGCCTATAATTCACCCCTCCACTTT.

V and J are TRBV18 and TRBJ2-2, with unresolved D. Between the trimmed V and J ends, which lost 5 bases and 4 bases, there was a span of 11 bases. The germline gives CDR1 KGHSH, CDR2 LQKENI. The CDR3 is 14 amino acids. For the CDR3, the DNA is TGTGCCAGCTCAGCCGGTCTCGGCACCGGGGAGCTGTTTTTT. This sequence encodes CASSAGLGTGELFF.

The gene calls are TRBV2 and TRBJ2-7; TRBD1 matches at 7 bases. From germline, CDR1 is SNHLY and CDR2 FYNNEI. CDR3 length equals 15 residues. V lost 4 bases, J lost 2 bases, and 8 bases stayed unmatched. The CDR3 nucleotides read TGTGCCAGCAGTGGAAGAGACAGGGTAACCTACGAGCAGTACTTC. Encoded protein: CASSGRDRVTYEQYF.

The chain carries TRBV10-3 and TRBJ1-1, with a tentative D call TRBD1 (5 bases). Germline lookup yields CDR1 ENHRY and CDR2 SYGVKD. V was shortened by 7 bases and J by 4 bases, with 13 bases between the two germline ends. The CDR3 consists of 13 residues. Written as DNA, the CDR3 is TGTGCCATCAACCAGGGTTTGACCACTGAAGCTTTCTTT. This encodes CAINQGLTTEAFF.

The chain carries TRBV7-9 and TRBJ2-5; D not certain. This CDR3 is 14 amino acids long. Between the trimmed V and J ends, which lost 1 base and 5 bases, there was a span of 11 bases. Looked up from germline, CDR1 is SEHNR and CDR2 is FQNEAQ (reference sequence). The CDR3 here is CASSLGSQDETQYF. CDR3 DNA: TGTGCCAGCAGCTTAGGCTCCCAGGATGAGACCCAGTACTTC.

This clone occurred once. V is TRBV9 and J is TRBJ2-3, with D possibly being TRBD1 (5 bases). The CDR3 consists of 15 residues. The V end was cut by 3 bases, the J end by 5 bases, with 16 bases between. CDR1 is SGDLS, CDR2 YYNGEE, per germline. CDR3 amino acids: CASSADVGPGDTQYF. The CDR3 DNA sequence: TGTGCCAGCAGCGCTGATGTGGGGCCTGGAGATACGCAGTATTTT.

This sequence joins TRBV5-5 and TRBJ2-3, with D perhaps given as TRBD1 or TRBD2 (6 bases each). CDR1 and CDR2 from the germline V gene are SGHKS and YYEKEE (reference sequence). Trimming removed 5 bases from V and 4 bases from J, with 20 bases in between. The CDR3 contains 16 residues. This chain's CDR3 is CASSQEGGLGADTQYF. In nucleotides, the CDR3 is TGTGCCAGCAGTCAGGAGGGGGGCTTGGGTGCAGATACGCAGTATTTT.